This T cell receptor (beta chain) was retrieved from a study of OX40 agonist ivuxolimab in advanced cancers. About the investigation overall: The costimulatory receptor OX40 (CD134) was targeted by ivuxolimab, a fully human IgG2 agonistic monoclonal antibody. Of the roughly 50 dose-escalation patients, hepatocellular carcinoma was present in approximately 20, melanoma in approximately 15, renal cell carcinoma in 9 and head and neck cancer in 9. Patients were allowed to have had prior anti-PD-1, anti-PD-L1 or anti-CTLA-4 therapy, and around 40% of the dose-escalation patients had previously received checkpoint inhibitors. Partial responses were achieved by three dose-escalation patients, of whom one had hepatocellular carcinoma and two had cutaneous melanoma. The paper describes the monotherapy dose-escalation part (N of about 54 patients) of the phase I trial of ivuxolimab. A male proportion of roughly 80% and a mean age of approximately 61 years, ranging from about 20 to 79, were recorded for the dose-escalation cohort. Intravenous ivuxolimab was administered to patients every 2 weeks at six dose levels: 0.01, 0.1, 0.3, 1.5, 3 and 10 mg/kg. The purpose of peripheral TCRbeta sequencing was to test whether ivuxolimab changed TCR sequence diversity and led to clonal T-cell expansion.

The trial excluded patients who had a history of autoimmune disease or who were on systemic immunosuppression. In every dose cohort, peripheral blood was drawn for TCR sequencing at baseline, cycle 4 day 1, and cycle 7 day 1. The samples were drawn from a first-in-human, open-label, multicenter phase I dose-escalation trial of ivuxolimab. The trial enrolled adults with locally advanced or metastatic head and neck squamous cell, hepatocellular, melanoma or renal cell carcinoma. Before TCR sequencing, CD4+ T cells and CD8+ T cells from peripheral blood were sorted into separate populations. Concerning this clone: Its antigen is not yet known. Qualities for individual bases were not recorded, and no much larger clone is one base off.

For sequencing of the TCRbeta CDR3 region, genomic DNA was extracted from the sorted cells. TCRbeta CDR3 regions were sequenced using the immunoSEQ Assay. This is the immuneACCESS table as TCRdb keeps it, with only in-frame sequences that have V and J called. A part of the clones is gone; compared with another copy, unresolved V genes explain less than half, and the rest is unexplained. This sample has approximately 72,000 clones in its table, and 84% of those were observed once. 1.5% to 2% of the sample is taken by the ten largest. The paper's findings and limits, for the study overall: At doses of 0.1 to 3.0 mg/kg, clonal expansion of both CD4+ and CD8+ blood T cells was observed from baseline to week 6. Low levels of normalized T-cell clonal expansion were also seen in some patients who did not respond. In partial responders in the 0.1-3.0 mg/kg groups, normalized peripheral clonal expansion was found to be among the lowest, especially among CD8+ T cells. Antigen specificity was not determined for the clonally expanded peripheral T cells. After ivuxolimab, CD8+ T cells had more expanded clones than CD4+ T cells on average.

The CDR3 runs 13 amino acids, cysteine and phenylalanine included. The read is trimmed to its CDR3 DNA, 39 bases read in frame from base 1. A distance of 6 bases separates the germline ends of V and J, which lose 0 bases and 6 bases respectively. Taken from the germline V gene, the CDR1 and CDR2 loops are SGHRS and YFSETQ. The chain links TRBV5-1 with TRBJ2-2; tentative D gene TRBD1, with 5 bases matching. This sequence was found in an adult with an advanced solid tumor such as melanoma, head and neck, liver or kidney cancer. This material consisted of CD4+ or CD8+ T cells sorted from blood, taken in a trial of the OX40 agonist ivuxolimab. The CDR3: CASSLEGPGELFF. The base sequence is TGCGCCAGCAGCTTGGAGGGGCCCGGGGAGCTGTTTTTT.